The clone carrying this TCR beta chain has only a few counts. The target antigen is unknown. The data were obtained in a study of blood T cells in healthy people across ages. There are 14 residues in the CDR3. From germline, CDR1 is ENHRY and CDR2 SYGVKD. V lost 4 bases, J lost 9 bases, and 17 bases lay in between. General study points: Investigators viewed diversity estimates from one million T cells as underestimates, the study reported. PBMCs left unsorted prevented a conclusive naive versus antigen-experienced comparison.

A J-beta primer mix and a sample-barcoded 5' primer were used in a second PCR of about 7 to 12 cycles. Each CDR3 protein is one row after TCRdb ran MiXCR on the 5' RACE reads. The data show a few hundred thousand distinct CDR3 sequences, approximately 25% seen once. The V gene is TRBV10-3, the J gene TRBJ2-3; tentatively, D is TRBD1 or TRBD2 (5 bases each). Sequencing used blood. The origin of this receptor is a woman in her seventies in good health. CDR3 sequence (DNA): TGTGCCATCAGTGCCCGGGTTACAGGAGGAACGCAGTATTTT. Residues: CAISARVTGGTQYF.